These 21 T cell receptor beta chains were all obtained from the same sample, sequenced in a study of blood T cell repertoires in COVID-19. Sequencing used immunoSEQ multiplex PCR; TCRdb keeps in-frame clones, though not all of them. Among about 140,000 clones listed, under 90% were seen once. The sample taken for sequencing was peripheral blood. The source of these receptors is a human donor in a cohort sampled during active COVID-19.

CDR3 in DNA: TGTGCCAGCTCACTATCGGGGGGGGACAATCAGCCCCAGCATTTT. Encoded protein: CASSLSGGDNQPQHF. The V call is TRBV18, the J call TRBJ1-5; perhaps TRBD1 as D (5 bases). In germline, CDR1 is KGHSH, CDR2 LQKENI. The length of the CDR3 is 15 residues. V gave up 4 bases and J gave up 3 bases, with 13 bases separating them. The whole variable domain, remainder taken from reference TRBV18 and TRBJ1-5, is NAGVMQNPRHLVRRRGQEARLRCSPMKGHSHVYWYRQLPEEGLKFMVYLQKENIIDESGMPKERFSAEFPKEGPSILRIQQVVRGDSAAYFCASSLSGGDNQPQHFGDGTRLSIL.

This clone was observed once. The chain is built from TRBV7-2 and TRBJ1-2; D is unresolved. Germline-derived CDR1 and CDR2 are SGHTA and FQGNSA. The CDR3 length is 14 residues. Trimming cost V 1 base and J 8 bases, with 14 bases left between them. This chain's CDR3 is CASSLGGHSGGYTF. Written as DNA, the CDR3 is TGTGCCAGCAGCTTAGGAGGTCACTCTGGGGGCTACACCTTC. Variable domain in full (rest from reference TRBV7-2 and TRBJ1-2): GAGVSQSPSNKVTEKGKDVELRCDPISGHTALYWYRQSLGQGLEFLIYFQGNSAPDKSGLPSDRFSAERTGGSVSTLTIQRTQQEDSAVYLCASSLGGHSGGYTFGSGTRLTVV.

J is TRBJ1-6 and V is TRBV19; D unresolved. In germline, CDR1 is LNHDA, CDR2 SQIVND (reference sequence). This CDR3 has 14 residues. V was cut by 6 bases and J by 7 bases, with 13 bases left in between. The CDR3 region has the DNA TGTGCCAGTAGCCCTGGTTTTCAGAATTCACCCCTCCACTTT. Its protein product is CASSPGFQNSPLHF.

V and J are TRBV5-1 and TRBJ2-1, with TRBD2 matching 8 bases. Per germline, CDR1 SGHRS and CDR2 YFSETQ. This CDR3 contains 15 residues. V trimming: 3 bases; J trimming: 7 bases; junction bases outside the gene matches: 9. CDR3 sequence reads: CASSWAGGAMNEQFF. The CDR3 nucleotides read TGCGCCAGCAGCTGGGCCGGGGGGGCTATGAATGAGCAGTTCTTC.

Only a few counts were recorded for this clone. The chain links TRBV30 to TRBJ2-1, with 15 bases aligning to TRBD2. Trimming cost V 3 bases and J 0 bases; bases outside gene matches: 9. The CDR3 runs to 19 residues. Germline V gene data show CDR1 as GTSNPN and CDR2 as SVGIG (reference sequence). The CDR3 sequence is CAWSGTSGGFSGSYNEQFF. CDR3 in DNA: TGTGCCTGGAGCGGGACTAGCGGGGGGTTTTCGGGCTCCTACAATGAGCAGTTCTTC.

V is TRBV19 and J is TRBJ2-7; 8 bases are a match to TRBD2. V shed 6 bases and J 0 bases; nucleotides not matched to a gene: 7. CDR3 size: 15 residues. CDR1 LNHDA and CDR2 SQIVND come from the germline V gene (reference sequence). Written as DNA, the CDR3 is TGTGCCAGTAGCCCCGCGGGGGGTGGCTCCTACGAGCAGTACTTC. This translates into CASSPAGGGSYEQYF.

V and J are TRBV27 and TRBJ2-4; TRBD1 is a possible D gene (6 bases). The V gene lost 5 bases and the J gene lost 0 bases, with 14 bases spanning the gap. This CDR3 contains 16 residues. Germline CDR1 MNHEY, CDR2 SMNVEV (reference sequence). The CDR3 region has the DNA TGTGCCAGCAGTCCCGAACAGGGTTTAGCCAAAAACATTCAGTACTTC. It encodes CASSPEQGLAKNIQYF.

This clone was detected a few times. The rearrangement joins TRBV28 to TRBJ1-2, with a weak D call TRBD1 (5 bases). This CDR3 is 13 amino acids long. V was cut by 11 bases and J by 8 bases, with 21 bases left in between. Germline CDR1 MDHEN, CDR2 SYDVKM. CDR3 amino acids: CAGDSPGLGGYTF. CDR3 coding DNA: TGTGCCGGGGATTCACCGGGACTGGGGGGCTACACCTTC.

This clone is categorized as medium-sized (0.01 to 0.1%). The rearrangement links TRBV7-2 to TRBJ1-2; a weak D match, TRBD1 (5 bases). Germline CDR1 SGHTA, CDR2 FQGNSA. The CDR3 contains 14 residues. V was cut by 5 bases and J by 8 bases, with 18 bases left in between. CDR3 coding DNA: TGTGCCAGCAGCCCCCGGGGGAGCGGGCGGGGCTACACCTTC. Its protein product is CASSPRGSGRGYTF.

Note on this clone: One junction end disagrees with the germline gene, perhaps due to a read error. The chain combines TRBV6-5 with TRBJ2-1, with D possibly TRBD2 on 5 matching bases. Germline CDR1 is MNHEY and CDR2 is SVGAGI. CDR3 length: 13 amino acids. The chain's CDR3 is CLSREGSYNEQFF. The CDR3 DNA follows: TGCCTCAGCCGAGAGGGCTCCTACAATGAGCAGTTCTTC.

This clone was detected only once. The chain links TRBV4-3 to TRBJ2-7; D is undetermined. Trimming left V 3 bases short and J 6 bases short, with 15 bases between. The CDR3 spans 14 residues. Germline values: CDR1 LGHNA, CDR2 YSLEER. The DNA for the CDR3 is TGCGCCAGCAGCCACAGAAGTGGCGGCGGCGAGCAGTACTTC. This gives the protein CASSHRSGGGEQYF.

The chain couples TRBV10-3 to TRBJ2-3; D perhaps matches TRBD2 (5 bases). There are 15 residues in the CDR3. The germline V gene encodes CDR1 ENHRY and CDR2 SYGVKD. V shed 3 bases and J shed 0 bases, with 10 bases lying between them. The CDR3 nucleotides are TGTGCCATCAGTGAAGAGGGAAAAAGCACAGATACGCAGTATTTT. This gives the protein CAISEEGKSTDTQYF.

The chain joins TRBV10-2 to TRBJ2-7, with 8 positions matching TRBD1. Germline values: CDR1 WSHSY, CDR2 SAAADI. The J segment lost 1 base and the V segment lost 6 bases, leaving 5 bases of the junction unmatched. The CDR3 is made up of 14 amino acids. The CDR3 DNA sequence: TGCGCCAGCAGGGGGACAGGCGGGTCCTACGAGCAGTACTTC. It specifies CASRGTGGSYEQYF.

The J gene is TRBJ2-4, the V gene TRBV7-8, with 8 bases that match TRBD2. V was pared by 0 bases and J by 4 bases, with 2 bases of the junction left unmatched. CDR3 length: 15 residues. Germline CDR1 SGHVS, CDR2 FQNEAQ. CDR3 loop: CASSLAGLVKNIQYF. Here the CDR3 DNA reads TGTGCCAGCAGCTTAGCGGGACTAGTAAAAAACATTCAGTACTTC.

The chain couples TRBV6-5 to TRBJ1-2, with D unclear. The CDR3 covers 14 residues. Germline-derived CDR1 and CDR2 are MNHEY and SVGAGI. Trimming stripped 6 bases from V and 6 bases from J, with 17 bases between. DNA for the CDR3: TGTGCCAGCAGACCTCCGGGATCAACAGATGGCTACACCTTC. Amino acids: CASRPPGSTDGYTF.

The CDR3 nucleotides are TGTGCCAGCAGCTCAGGGGTAAGGAACACTGAAGCTTTCTTT. Translated, it gives CASSSGVRNTEAFF. The gene calls are TRBV11-2 and TRBJ1-1; TRBD1 might be the D (6 bases). The V gene lost 4 bases and the J gene lost 1 base, with 10 bases spanning the gap. The CDR3 has 14 amino acids. The germline V gene has CDR1 SGHAT and CDR2 FQNNGV. The whole variable domain, filled in from reference TRBV11-2 and TRBJ1-1, reads EAGVAQSPRYKIIEKRQSVAFWCNPISGHATLYWYQQILGQGPKLLIQFQNNGVVDDSQLPKDRFSAERLKGVDSTLKIQPAKLEDSAVYLCASSSGVRNTEAFFGQGTRLTVV.

The genes are TRBV24-1 and TRBJ2-1; 7 bases are shared with TRBD1. This CDR3 has 12 residues. V lost 4 bases and J lost 9; bases outside the gene matches: 2. CDR1 and CDR2 from the germline V gene are KGHDR and SFDVKD. DNA for the CDR3: TGTGCCACCAGTGAGGGGACAGTTGAGCAGTTCTTC. Amino acids: CATSEGTVEQFF.

The V call is TRBV19, the J call TRBJ2-1, with TRBD1 matching over 12 bases. The CDR3 loop spans 14 amino acids. Germline V CDR1 and CDR2: LNHDA, SQIVND (reference sequence). Trimming took 5 bases from V and 9 from J; bases not matched to a gene: 5. CDR3 sequence (DNA): TGTGCCAGTAGTGCCGGGACAGGGGGCGTTGAGCAGTTCTTC. It specifies CASSAGTGGVEQFF.

The V call is TRBV18, the J call TRBJ2-7; 10 nucleotides align to TRBD2. From germline, CDR1 is KGHSH and CDR2 LQKENI. V lost 1 base, J lost 6 bases, and 6 bases stayed unmatched. The CDR3 runs 15 residues. The CDR3 here is CASSPRSGGGGEQYF. CDR3 DNA: TGTGCCAGCTCACCACGGAGCGGGGGGGGCGGCGAGCAGTACTTC.

V and J are TRBV10-2 and TRBJ1-2, with a tentative D call TRBD1 (6 bases). The germline V gene encodes CDR1 WSHSY and CDR2 SAAADI. The CDR3 totals 14 residues. V lost 3 bases and J lost 5, with 13 bases in between. The CDR3 loop reads CASSDRGTGYGYTF. CDR3 DNA sequence: TGCGCCAGCAGTGATAGGGGAACAGGGTATGGCTACACCTTC.

The chain carries TRBV7-2 and TRBJ1-1; a possible D gene is TRBD1 (5 bases). V lost 2 bases and J lost 11, with 12 bases in between. This CDR3 contains 12 residues. Germline V gives CDR1 SGHTA, CDR2 FQGNSA. CDR3 residues: CASSLRGEGAFF. In DNA, the CDR3 is TGTGCCAGCAGCTTACGGGGGGAGGGTGCTTTCTTT.